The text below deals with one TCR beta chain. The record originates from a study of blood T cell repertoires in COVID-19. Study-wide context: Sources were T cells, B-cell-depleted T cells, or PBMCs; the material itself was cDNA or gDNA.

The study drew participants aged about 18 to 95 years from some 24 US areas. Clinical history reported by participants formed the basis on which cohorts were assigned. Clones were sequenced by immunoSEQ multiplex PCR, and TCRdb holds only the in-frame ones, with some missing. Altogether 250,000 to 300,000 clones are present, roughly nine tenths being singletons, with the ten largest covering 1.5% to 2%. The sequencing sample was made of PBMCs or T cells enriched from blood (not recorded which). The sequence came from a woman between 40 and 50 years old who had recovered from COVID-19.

The CDR3 protein is CASSATQGGGYTF. As DNA, the CDR3 is TGTGCCAGCAGCGCAACCCAAGGGGGTGGCTACACCTTC. V and J are TRBV7-3 and TRBJ1-2; D possibly corresponds to TRBD1 (6 bases). CDR1 and CDR2 (germline): SGHTA, FQGTGA. Deletions cut 5 bases from V and 7 bases from J, with 14 bases between. The CDR3 spans 13 residues.